This T cell receptor (beta chain) was recovered during a study of blood T cell repertoires in COVID-19. This CDR3 region has 15 residues. CDR1 and CDR2 from the germline V gene are GTSNPN and SVGIG (reference sequence). V was clipped by 5 bases and J by 1 base; unmatched bases: 6. Assay: immunoSEQ multiplex PCR; the TCRdb copy retains only in-frame clones and omits some. This sample carries 130,000 or so clones, over 70% of them seen once, and the ten largest clones take around 18%. V gene TRBV30 combines with J gene TRBJ1-2, with 11 bases aligning to TRBD1. Input material: peripheral blood. This clonotype was sampled from a man older than 75 with acute or convalescent COVID-19. For the CDR3, the DNA is TGTGCCTGGGTGGGACAGGGGGGGAATAACTATGGCTACACCTTC. This encodes CAWVGQGGNNYGYTF.